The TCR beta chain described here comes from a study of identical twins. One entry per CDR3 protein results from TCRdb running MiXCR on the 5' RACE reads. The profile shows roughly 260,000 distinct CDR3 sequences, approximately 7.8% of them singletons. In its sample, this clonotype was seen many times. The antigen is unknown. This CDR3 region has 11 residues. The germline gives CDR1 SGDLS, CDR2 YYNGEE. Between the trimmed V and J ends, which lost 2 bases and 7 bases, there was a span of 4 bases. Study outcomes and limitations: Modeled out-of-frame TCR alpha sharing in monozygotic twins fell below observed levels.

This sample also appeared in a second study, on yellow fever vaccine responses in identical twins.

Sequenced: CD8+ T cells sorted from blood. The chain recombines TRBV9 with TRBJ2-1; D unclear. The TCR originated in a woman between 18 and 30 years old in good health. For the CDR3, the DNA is TGTGCCAGCAGCGTGGCAAATGAGCAGTTCTTC. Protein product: CASSVANEQFF.